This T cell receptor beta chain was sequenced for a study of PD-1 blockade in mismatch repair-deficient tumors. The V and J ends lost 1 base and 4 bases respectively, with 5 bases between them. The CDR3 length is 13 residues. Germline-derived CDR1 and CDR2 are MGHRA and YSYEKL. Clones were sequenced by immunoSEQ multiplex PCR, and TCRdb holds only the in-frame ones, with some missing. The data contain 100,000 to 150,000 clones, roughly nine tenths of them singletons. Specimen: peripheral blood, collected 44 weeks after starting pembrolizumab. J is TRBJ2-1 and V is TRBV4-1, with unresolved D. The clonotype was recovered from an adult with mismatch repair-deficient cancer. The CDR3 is CASSQVVYNEQFF. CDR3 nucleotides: TGCGCCAGCAGCCAAGTCGTGTACAATGAGCAGTTCTTC.